The clone carrying this T cell receptor (beta chain) was observed many times. As yet, its antigen is unknown. V lost 4 bases, J lost 7 bases, and 16 bases lay in between. The germline V gene has CDR1 KGHDR and CDR2 SFDVKD. CDR3 length: 15 residues. TCRdb analysed the 5' RACE reads with MiXCR anew, one entry per CDR3 protein. The sample includes 210,000 or so distinct CDR3 sequences, under 8.5% seen only once; the top ten take roughly 4.9%. These data are taken from a study of CD8 T cells in ankylosing spondylitis. General study points: Apparently characteristic of ankylosing spondylitis blood was a TCR beta motif (roughly eight highly homologous variants).

The receptor's source is a female donor with ankylosing spondylitis or in good health (not recorded which). V and J are TRBV24-1 and TRBJ2-1; a possible D gene is TRBD2 (6 bases). The sequencing sample was made of blood, either unsorted or a sorted T cell fraction (not recorded which). CDR3 region: CATSEPGLNSNEQFF. The CDR3 bases are TGTGCCACCAGTGAGCCTGGACTAAATAGTAATGAGCAGTTCTTC.